Reported below is one T cell receptor beta chain. Total RNA was isolated from each sample in quantities of at least 6 micrograms. These data originate in a study of blood T cells in healthy people across ages. The ends were cut back, 3 bases at V and 1 base at J, with 12 bases in the middle. Germline assignment: CDR1 SNHLY and CDR2 FYNNEI. CDR3 length: 15 residues. Using a J-beta primer mix together with a sample-barcoded 5' primer, a second PCR was run for 7 to 11 cycles. Every cDNA was tagged by a template-switch adaptor with 12 random nucleotides. MiXCR, applied by TCRdb to the 5' RACE reads, yields one record per CDR3 protein. The table includes about 900,000 distinct CDR3 sequences, approximately 59% detected once.

The specimen sequenced was blood. V is TRBV2 and J is TRBJ2-5; maybe TRBD1 (6 bases). This clonotype was sampled from a man aged 25 to 45 in good health. CDR3 in DNA: TGTGCCAGCAGTGATCCGGACAGTTTCCAAGAGACCCAGTACTTC. Amino acids: CASSDPDSFQETQYF.